The 20 T cell receptor beta chains below were found in one sample sequenced in a study of T cell changes during pregnancy in multiple sclerosis. TCRdb's copy holds only in-frame clones and misses some; the assay was immunoSEQ multiplex PCR. The data contain about 50,000 clones, 80% to 95% of them singletons. The sample was CD4+ T cells from peripheral blood mononuclear cells, taken after pregnancy. Receptors originate from a female donor with multiple sclerosis, enrolled in a pregnancy study.

The chain carries TRBV11-3 and TRBJ2-7; D remains unclear. V was cut by 1 base and J by 3 bases, with 13 bases left in between. Germline V CDR1 and CDR2: SGHNT, YENEEA. CDR3 length: 15 residues. The CDR3 loop reads CASSLVTLLYYEQYF. The CDR3 DNA follows: TGTGCCAGCAGCTTAGTGACCTTACTATACTACGAGCAGTACTTC.

This clone was seen only a few times. The V call is TRBV6-5, the J call TRBJ2-1; the match to TRBD2 covers 7 bases. The CDR3 loop spans 15 amino acids. V lost 4 bases, J lost 1 base, and 4 bases stayed unmatched. Germline V gene lookup returns CDR1 MNHEY and CDR2 SVGAGI. CDR3 protein: CASSLQRGSYNEQFF. The CDR3 bases are TGTGCCAGCAGTTTACAGCGGGGATCCTACAATGAGCAGTTCTTC.

The chain uses TRBV4-2 and TRBJ2-1; a weak D match, TRBD2 (7 bases). Germline CDR1 reads LGHNA; CDR2 reads YNFKEQ. V gave up 0 bases and J gave up 9 bases, with 21 bases separating them. CDR3 length: 17 residues. The CDR3 spells CASSQEKGGGPISEQFF. DNA of the CDR3: TGTGCCAGCAGCCAAGAAAAGGGGGGAGGGCCTATAAGTGAGCAGTTCTTC.

Remarks on this clone: Its ends do not fully match the called genes, so a read error is possible. The chain employs TRBV11-2 and TRBJ2-2; 7 positions match TRBD2. The germline V gene has CDR1 SGHAT and CDR2 FQNNGV. The CDR3 is 16 residues long. The DNA for the CDR3 is TGTGCCAGCACCTTACTATGGGGGGGGAACACCGGGGAGCTGTTTTTT. Amino acid sequence: CASTLLWGGNTGELFF. Supplemented by reference TRBV11-2 and TRBJ2-2, the full variable domain reads EAGVAQSPRYKIIEKRQSVAFWCNPISGHATLYWYQQILGQGPKLLIQFQNNGVVDDSQLPKDRFSAERLKGVDSTLKIQPAKLEDSAVYLCASTLLWGGNTGELFFGEGSRLTVL.

This clone was detected once. The J gene is TRBJ1-5, the V gene TRBV2, with D possibly TRBD1 on 5 matching bases. This CDR3 contains 13 residues. Germline assignment: CDR1 SNHLY and CDR2 FYNNEI. Trimming took 3 bases from V and 6 from J, leaving 9 bases between them. CDR3 loop: CASSDLGGQPQHF. The CDR3 DNA is TGTGCCAGCAGTGACTTGGGGGGTCAGCCCCAGCATTTT.

This chain connects TRBV6-1 to TRBJ2-5; 7 bases are shared with TRBD2. Germline loops: CDR1 MNHNS, CDR2 SASEGT. This CDR3 has 16 residues. J was trimmed by 5 bases and V by 4 bases; bases with no gene match: 13. The chain's CDR3 is CASSVLRSGNKETQYF. DNA of the CDR3: TGTGCCAGCAGTGTATTAAGGAGCGGGAATAAGGAGACCCAGTACTTC.

In this sample, this clone turned up once. This chain connects TRBV6-5 to TRBJ2-1, with D possibly matching TRBD1 (6 bases). Germline CDR1 reads MNHEY; CDR2 reads SVGAGI. V lost 7 bases to trimming and J lost 4 bases, with 17 bases between them. The length of the CDR3 is 15 residues. The CDR3 DNA is TGTGCCAGCAAGGAAGAGGCAGGGGCTTACAATGAGCAGTTCTTC. It specifies CASKEEAGAYNEQFF.

The chain carries TRBV7-3 and TRBJ2-1, with a tentative D call TRBD2 (5 bases). The V gene lost 1 base and the J gene lost 4 bases, with 11 bases spanning the gap. The CDR3 consists of 15 residues. Germline CDR1 reads SGHTA; CDR2 reads FQGTGA. The CDR3 reads CASSLKLDAYNEQFF. The CDR3 DNA reads as TGTGCCAGCAGCTTAAAACTAGATGCATACAATGAGCAGTTCTTC.

This clone was seen only once. The rearrangement joins TRBV6-1 to TRBJ2-2; a possible D gene is TRBD1 (5 bases). The germline V gene encodes CDR1 MNHNS and CDR2 SASEGT. Trimming stripped 7 bases from V and 4 bases from J, with 10 bases between. CDR3 size: 13 residues. The CDR3 nucleotides read TGTGCCAGCATAAGGGGTGGCACCGGGGAGCTGTTTTTT. Protein product: CASIRGGTGELFF.

The rearrangement links TRBV25-1 to TRBJ1-1, with 8 bases lining up with TRBD1. Germline V lookup: CDR1 MGHDK, CDR2 SYGVNS. The CDR3 is made up of 15 amino acids. V trimming: 6 bases; J trimming: 3 bases; junction bases outside the gene matches: 9. CDR3 in DNA: TGTGCCAGCAGAGATTCAGGGGGCGCGGACACTGAAGCTTTCTTT. As protein: CASRDSGGADTEAFF.

This chain links TRBV7-9 with TRBJ1-1; TRBD1 aligns across 7 bases. The V gene end was trimmed by 8 bases and the J gene end by 2 bases; junction bases not matched to a gene: 20. Germline CDR1 and CDR2: SEHNR and FQNEAQ (reference sequence). CDR3 size: 18 residues. CDR3 DNA sequence: TGTGCCAGCTCAGGGGGTCCCTTTCAACAGGGGAGAAACACTGAAGCTTTCTTT. Protein sequence: CASSGGPFQQGRNTEAFF. Filled out from reference TRBV7-9 and TRBJ1-1, the complete variable domain reads DTGVSQNPRHKITKRGQNVTFRCDPISEHNRLYWYRQTLGQGPEFLTYFQNEAQLEKSRLLSDRFSAERPKGSFSTLEIQRTEQGDSAMYLCASSGGPFQQGRNTEAFFGQGTRLTVV.

The chain joins TRBV5-1 to TRBJ2-5; weak D call: TRBD2 (6 bases). Trimming removed 3 bases at V and 2 bases at J, with 11 bases between. Germline V gene lookup returns CDR1 SGHRS and CDR2 YFSETQ. The CDR3 extends over 14 amino acids. CDR3 loop: CASSWGVRQETQYF. CDR3 DNA sequence: TGCGCCAGCAGCTGGGGGGTTCGGCAAGAGACCCAGTACTTC.

The CDR3 DNA reads TGTGCCAGCAGCCAAGAACGGGGGGGACGGGAAAAACTGTTTTTT. Its protein is CASSQERGGREKLFF. V and J are TRBV4-2 and TRBJ1-4; D is perhaps TRBD1 (5 bases). CDR1 LGHNA and CDR2 YNFKEQ come from the germline V gene. This CDR3 has 15 residues. The ends were cut back, 0 bases at V and 8 bases at J, with 13 bases in the middle.

The rearrangement joins TRBV9 to TRBJ2-1; tentative D call: TRBD2 (7 bases). Germline CDR1 is SGDLS and CDR2 is YYNGEE. Trimming stripped 4 bases from V and 9 bases from J, with 17 bases between. The CDR3 has 14 residues. CDR3: CASSSTTRGGEQFF. The CDR3 nucleotides read TGTGCCAGCAGCTCCACGACTAGGGGGGGTGAGCAGTTCTTC.

This rearrangement joins TRBV11-1 to TRBJ1-1; D remains ambiguous. V was cut by 3 bases and J by 7 bases, with 12 bases left in between. From germline, CDR1 is SGHAT and CDR2 FQDESV (reference sequence). The CDR3 has 13 amino acids. The CDR3 region is CASSFLVGNEAFF. The CDR3 DNA sequence: TGTGCCAGCAGCTTCTTGGTGGGCAATGAAGCTTTCTTT.

The chain recombines TRBV2 with TRBJ1-6; 7 bases fit TRBD1. V lost 5 bases to trimming and J lost 10 bases; unmatched junction nucleotides: 8. There are 14 residues in the CDR3. Germline CDR1 reads SNHLY; CDR2 reads FYNNEI. CDR3 bases: TGTGCCAGCAGTCTGACAGGGTCAAGCTCACCCCTCCACTTT. Translating gives CASSLTGSSSPLHF.

The chain recombines TRBV5-4 with TRBJ2-5, with D perhaps matching TRBD2 (6 bases). The CDR3 is made up of 14 amino acids. V shed 1 base and J shed 5 bases, with 12 bases lying between them. CDR1 SGHNT and CDR2 YYREEE come from the germline V gene (reference sequence). CDR3 sequence: CASSLSLEGETQYF. CDR3 sequence (DNA): TGTGCCAGCAGCTTGTCTTTGGAGGGGGAGACCCAGTACTTC.

This clone was detected a few times. The CDR3 DNA sequence: TGCGCCAGCAGCTTAGGCGGCCCCCGGGATGAGCAGTTCTTC. Amino acid sequence: CASSLGGPRDEQFF. The genes are TRBV5-1 and TRBJ2-1; unclear D gene. The ends were cut back, 2 bases at V and 8 bases at J, with 14 bases in the middle. CDR1 and CDR2 from the germline V gene are SGHRS and YFSETQ. This CDR3 spans 14 amino acids.

The chain joins TRBV28 to TRBJ1-4, with 7 nucleotides matching TRBD1. V lost 3 bases, J lost 3 bases, and 4 bases stayed unmatched. The CDR3 extends over 15 amino acids. Germline assignment: CDR1 MDHEN and CDR2 SYDVKM. The CDR3: CASSFSGGSNEKLFF. In nucleotides, the CDR3 is TGTGCCAGCAGTTTTTCAGGGGGTTCTAATGAAAAACTGTTTTTT.

V and J are TRBV5-1 and TRBJ2-7; 8 bases are a match to TRBD1. The CDR3 consists of 15 residues. Trimming cost V 4 bases and J 2 bases; bases outside gene matches: 8. Germline V gene sequence: CDR1 SGHRS, CDR2 YFSETQ. Written as DNA, the CDR3 is TGCGCCAGCAGCCCCGGGACAGGCGCCCCCTACGAGCAGTACTTC. It encodes CASSPGTGAPYEQYF.